This is a list of T cell receptor beta chains from one sample in a study of T cells in Graves' hyperthyroidism and ophthalmopathy. TCRdb recomputed calls from the multiplex PCR reads with MiXCR, one row per CDR3 protein. Of 350,000 to 500,000 distinct CDR3 sequences in the sample, approximately 14% are singletons; the top ten hold 5% to 6.5%. The specimen was blood. These receptors were collected from a woman younger than 35 with Graves' hyperthyroidism. Both conserved end residues are part of each CDR3. The order of the fields is V gene, clone size, D gene, J gene, CDR3 protein, CDR3 DNA. A D gene is named only where the DNA matches it firmly. Not all rows give a size; the values are once, few, many and, for expanded clones, a class.

v_gene: TRBV7-2; abundance: many; d_gene: .; j_gene: TRBJ2-5; CDR3aa: CASSLDATQSGTQYF; CDR3nt: TGTGCCAGCAGCTTAGATGCGACCCAATCGGGGACCCAGTACTTC
v_gene: TRBV12-3/TRBV12-4; abundance: .; d_gene: .; j_gene: TRBJ1-3; CDR3aa: CASSPNLRGTGNTIYF; CDR3nt: TGTGCCAGCAGTCCCAATCTGCGAGGGACTGGAAACACCATATATTTT
v_gene: TRBV4-3; abundance: few; d_gene: .; j_gene: TRBJ2-1; CDR3aa: CASSQDHRPAYNEQFF; CDR3nt: TGCGCCAGCAGCCAAGATCACAGGCCGGCCTACAATGAGCAGTTCTTC
v_gene: TRBV6-2/TRBV6-3; abundance: few; d_gene: .; j_gene: TRBJ2-3; CDR3aa: CASSRDDTDTQYF; CDR3nt: TGTGCCAGCAGCCGGGACGACACAGATACGCAGTATTTT
v_gene: TRBV6-1; abundance: many; d_gene: .; j_gene: TRBJ2-7; CDR3aa: CAKTTQGDYEQYF; CDR3nt: TGTGCCAAAACGACCCAGGGCGACTACGAGCAGTACTTC
v_gene: TRBV28; abundance: .; d_gene: .; j_gene: TRBJ2-4; CDR3aa: CASSPYREAKNIQYF; CDR3nt: TGTGCCAGCAGTCCTTACAGGGAGGCCAAAAACATTCAGTACTTC
v_gene: TRBV28; abundance: many; d_gene: .; j_gene: TRBJ2-7; CDR3aa: CASSPDREESYEQYF; CDR3nt: TGTGCCAGCAGTCCAGACAGGGAGGAGTCCTACGAGCAGTACTTC
v_gene: TRBV29-1; abundance: many; d_gene: .; j_gene: TRBJ1-1; CDR3aa: CSVEPGPNTEAFF; CDR3nt: TGCAGCGTTGAACCAGGGCCGAACACTGAAGCTTTCTTT
v_gene: TRBV9; abundance: many; d_gene: .; j_gene: TRBJ2-1; CDR3aa: CASSVESSYNEQFF; CDR3nt: TGTGCCAGCAGCGTAGAGTCCTCCTACAATGAGCAGTTCTTC
v_gene: TRBV3-1; abundance: few; d_gene: TRBD1; j_gene: TRBJ2-7; CDR3aa: CASSRGQDNSYEQYF; CDR3nt: TGTGCCAGCAGCCGAGGACAGGATAACTCCTACGAGCAGTACTTC
v_gene: TRBV6-1; abundance: few; d_gene: .; j_gene: TRBJ1-1; CDR3aa: CASRGGTTKAAFF; CDR3nt: TGTGCCAGCAGGGGAGGGACTACCAAGGCGGCTTTCTTT
v_gene: TRBV5-6; abundance: few; d_gene: .; j_gene: TRBJ2-2; CDR3aa: CASSLGLDAGELFF; CDR3nt: TGTGCCAGCAGCTTGGGACTAGATGCCGGGGAGCTGTTTTTT
v_gene: TRBV24-1; abundance: .; d_gene: TRBD1; j_gene: TRBJ2-1; CDR3aa: CATSEGQSSYNEQFF; CDR3nt: TGTGCCACCAGTGAGGGACAGAGCTCCTACAATGAGCAGTTCTTC
v_gene: TRBV5-6; abundance: many; d_gene: TRBD1; j_gene: TRBJ2-5; CDR3aa: CASSLALTGRGETQYF; CDR3nt: TGTGCCAGCAGCTTGGCGTTGACAGGGCGAGGGGAGACCCAGTACTTC
v_gene: TRBV2; abundance: many; d_gene: TRBD2; j_gene: TRBJ2-1; CDR3aa: CASRKGLAYNEQFF; CDR3nt: TGTGCCAGCAGGAAAGGACTAGCCTACAATGAGCAGTTCTTC
v_gene: TRBV25-1; abundance: many; d_gene: TRBD1; j_gene: TRBJ2-7; CDR3aa: CASSESWTGSDEQYF; CDR3nt: TGTGCCAGCAGTGAGTCTTGGACAGGGAGTGATGAGCAGTACTTC
v_gene: TRBV7-9; abundance: many; d_gene: .; j_gene: TRBJ2-3; CDR3aa: CASSFVVDTQYF; CDR3nt: TGTGCCAGCAGCTTTGTGGTAGATACGCAGTATTTT
v_gene: TRBV6-2/TRBV6-3; abundance: .; d_gene: .; j_gene: TRBJ2-6; CDR3aa: CASSTTGFGANVLTF; CDR3nt: TGTGCCAGCAGCACAACAGGGTTTGGGGCCAACGTCCTGACTTTC
v_gene: TRBV5-5; abundance: few; d_gene: TRBD2; j_gene: TRBJ2-4; CDR3aa: CASSSGGTIYIQYF; CDR3nt: TGTGCCAGCAGCTCGGGGGGTACAATTTACATTCAGTACTTC
v_gene: TRBV12-3/TRBV12-4; abundance: many; d_gene: TRBD2; j_gene: TRBJ2-1; CDR3aa: CASSLRTRGGNEQFF; CDR3nt: TGTGCCAGCAGTTTACGGACTAGAGGCGGCAATGAGCAGTTCTTC
v_gene: TRBV12-3/TRBV12-4; abundance: many; d_gene: TRBD1; j_gene: TRBJ2-1; CDR3aa: CASLRTGVENEQFF; CDR3nt: TGTGCCAGTCTCCGGACAGGGGTAGAGAATGAGCAGTTCTTC
v_gene: TRBV4-1; abundance: .; d_gene: .; j_gene: TRBJ1-3; CDR3aa: CASSQEPVSYSGNTIYF; CDR3nt: TGCGCCAGCAGCCAAGAACCGGTCAGCTACTCTGGAAACACCATATATTTT
v_gene: TRBV2; abundance: .; d_gene: .; j_gene: TRBJ2-3; CDR3aa: CASNRGSSTDTQYF; CDR3nt: TGTGCCAGCAATAGGGGTTCCAGCACAGATACGCAGTATTTT
v_gene: TRBV19; abundance: many; d_gene: TRBD2; j_gene: TRBJ2-7; CDR3aa: CASSLRLAGSSYEQYF; CDR3nt: TGTGCCAGTAGTCTGCGACTAGCGGGAAGCTCCTACGAGCAGTACTTC
v_gene: TRBV9; abundance: .; d_gene: .; j_gene: TRBJ2-7; CDR3aa: CASSSGGVTYEQYF; CDR3nt: TGTGCCAGCAGCTCCGGTGGGGTGACCTACGAGCAGTACTTC
v_gene: TRBV2; abundance: .; d_gene: TRBD1; j_gene: TRBJ1-5; CDR3aa: CASSIQGAGQPQHF; CDR3nt: TGTGCCAGCAGTATACAGGGGGCGGGCCAGCCCCAGCATTTT
v_gene: TRBV7-3; abundance: many; d_gene: TRBD1; j_gene: TRBJ2-5; CDR3aa: CASSLDRQETQYF; CDR3nt: TGTGCCAGCTCACTGGACAGGCAAGAGACCCAGTACTTC
v_gene: TRBV19; abundance: .; d_gene: .; j_gene: TRBJ2-7; CDR3aa: CASSMLAEGDEQYF; CDR3nt: TGTGCCAGTAGTATGTTAGCGGAAGGCGACGAGCAGTACTTC
v_gene: TRBV3-1; abundance: .; d_gene: .; j_gene: TRBJ1-3; CDR3aa: CASSHSPSSGNTIYF; CDR3nt: TGTGCCAGCAGCCATTCTCCCAGCTCTGGAAACACCATATATTTT
v_gene: TRBV18; abundance: many; d_gene: .; j_gene: TRBJ1-3; CDR3aa: CASSPPSGTNSGNTIYF; CDR3nt: TGTGCCAGCTCACCACCGAGTGGGACCAACTCTGGAAACACCATATATTTT
v_gene: TRBV20-1; abundance: many; d_gene: TRBD1; j_gene: TRBJ2-7; CDR3aa: CSASRDRDEQYF; CDR3nt: TGCAGTGCTAGTCGGGACAGGGACGAGCAGTACTTC
v_gene: TRBV6-1; abundance: .; d_gene: .; j_gene: TRBJ1-3; CDR3aa: CATMGPIQGLSGNTIYF; CDR3nt: TGTGCCACCATGGGCCCGATTCAGGGACTCTCTGGAAACACCATATATTTT
v_gene: TRBV29-1; abundance: .; d_gene: TRBD2; j_gene: TRBJ2-1; CDR3aa: CSAGSGSSYNEQFF; CDR3nt: TGCAGCGCCGGTAGCGGGAGCTCCTACAATGAGCAGTTCTTC
v_gene: TRBV10-1; abundance: few; d_gene: TRBD2; j_gene: TRBJ2-3; CDR3aa: CASSETSGKADTQYF; CDR3nt: TGCGCCAGCAGTGAGACTAGCGGGAAGGCAGATACGCAGTATTTT
v_gene: TRBV6-2/TRBV6-3; abundance: .; d_gene: TRBD1; j_gene: TRBJ2-3; CDR3aa: CASSNRDRVFTDTRYF; CDR3nt: TGTGCCAGCAGTAACCGGGACAGGGTCTTCACAGATACGCGGTATTTT
v_gene: TRBV4-3; abundance: many; d_gene: TRBD2; j_gene: TRBJ2-1; CDR3aa: CASSQEIAGVNYEQFF; CDR3nt: TGCGCCAGCAGCCAAGAGATAGCGGGAGTCAACTATGAGCAGTTCTTC
v_gene: TRBV3-1; abundance: few; d_gene: .; j_gene: TRBJ2-5; CDR3aa: CASSHPRGETQYF; CDR3nt: TGTGCCAGCAGCCACCCGAGGGGGGAGACCCAGTACTTC
v_gene: TRBV7-9; abundance: many; d_gene: TRBD2; j_gene: TRBJ2-3; CDR3aa: CASSLARLAGATDTQYF; CDR3nt: TGTGCCAGCAGCTTAGCGCGACTAGCGGGAGCGACAGATACGCAGTATTTT
v_gene: TRBV7-2; abundance: many; d_gene: .; j_gene: TRBJ2-5; CDR3aa: CASSTLRGGQGTQYF; CDR3nt: TGTGCCAGCAGCACCTTGCGAGGAGGCCAGGGGACCCAGTACTTC
v_gene: TRBV11-2; abundance: many; d_gene: .; j_gene: TRBJ2-1; CDR3aa: CASSYSGLEQFF; CDR3nt: TGTGCCAGCAGCTACTCAGGACTCGAGCAGTTCTTC
v_gene: TRBV5-5; abundance: many; d_gene: .; j_gene: TRBJ1-1; CDR3aa: CASSFQEEREAFF; CDR3nt: TGTGCCAGCAGCTTCCAAGAGGAGAGGGAAGCTTTCTTT
v_gene: TRBV7-9; abundance: many; d_gene: TRBD2; j_gene: TRBJ2-1; CDR3aa: CASSEPRTSGSDEQFF; CDR3nt: TGTGCCAGCAGCGAGCCAAGGACTAGCGGGAGCGATGAGCAGTTCTTC
v_gene: TRBV27; abundance: few; d_gene: .; j_gene: TRBJ2-7; CDR3aa: CAGSLALRGEQYF; CDR3nt: TGTGCCGGCAGTTTAGCCCTACGGGGCGAGCAGTACTTC
v_gene: TRBV5-1; abundance: .; d_gene: .; j_gene: TRBJ1-6; CDR3aa: CASSLQDRSSYNSPLHF; CDR3nt: TGCGCCAGCAGCTTACAGGACCGGAGCTCCTATAATTCACCCCTCCACTTT
v_gene: TRBV7-6; abundance: .; d_gene: TRBD1; j_gene: TRBJ1-3; CDR3aa: CASSPGTGGRNTIYF; CDR3nt: TGTGCCAGCAGCCCCGGGACAGGGGGCCGAAACACCATATATTTT
v_gene: TRBV20-1; abundance: many; d_gene: .; j_gene: TRBJ1-1; CDR3aa: CSARDYGQSNTEAFF; CDR3nt: TGCAGTGCTAGAGATTATGGACAGTCCAACACTGAAGCTTTCTTT
v_gene: TRBV15; abundance: many; d_gene: TRBD2; j_gene: TRBJ2-5; CDR3aa: CATSRWSLSGRAGGETQYF; CDR3nt: TGTGCCACCAGCAGATGGTCTTTGAGCGGGAGGGCCGGCGGGGAGACCCAGTACTTC